This TCR beta chain derives from a study of T cells after posttransplantation cyclophosphamide. The study, taken as a whole, reports: After PTCy, TRB diversity resembled that of CNI/methotrexate controls. Donor CD8+ memory clones often dominated recipient blood repertoires at later times. Skin or GI-infiltrating T cells shared few TRB sequences with blood.

Details on this clone: Antigen specificity is unknown.

This CDR3 is 13 amino acids long. V lost 5 bases, J lost 4 bases, and 9 bases lay in between. CDR1 SGHTA and CDR2 FQGNSA come from the germline V gene. The assay was immunoSEQ multiplex PCR, and TCRdb's table has in-frame clones only and misses some. The data hold tens of thousands of clones, with 90% to 95% observed a single time. On the day of bone marrow donation, the related graft donor provided peripheral blood. Material: PBMCs. The origin of this receptor is a woman in her twenties or thirties in good health and a related stem cell transplant donor. This chain links TRBV7-2 with TRBJ2-1; D is possibly TRBD1 (6 bases). The CDR3 reads CASSRGGYNEQFF. The DNA of the CDR3 is TGTGCCAGCAGCCGAGGGGGTTACAATGAGCAGTTCTTC.